These 32 T cell receptor beta chains originate from one sample sequenced in a study of Graves' ophthalmopathy and Graves' hyperthyroidism. The TCR beta CDR3 regions underwent amplification from RNA transcripts. HTBI primers primed a first-round RT-PCR, and a second-round multiplex PCR followed. TCRdb processed the multiplex PCR reads anew with MiXCR; each CDR3 protein has one entry. The data contain around 1.1 million distinct CDR3 sequences, less than 45% of them singletons. The sample taken for sequencing was peripheral blood or thyroid tissue (not recorded which). The receptors derive from an adult man with Graves' hyperthyroidism.

This clonotype has ten or more counts. The V call is TRBV7-9, the J call TRBJ2-5; maybe TRBD1 (6 bases). The CDR3 sequence is 13 residues long. Germline V CDR1 and CDR2: SEHNR, FQNEAQ (reference sequence). V lost 5 bases and J lost 5, with 12 bases in between. CDR3 bases: TGTGCCAGCAGCCCAGGGGATCTTGAGACCCAGTACTTC. Its protein product is CASSPGDLETQYF.

Points on this clonotype: A read error may account for a junction end that differs from germline. DNA of the CDR3: TGCGCCAGCAGTGAGTCCTCGGGACAGGGGGACTTC. Translated: CASSESSGQGDF. The V and J genes are TRBV10-2 and TRBJ1-2; 11 bases match TRBD1. The CDR3 covers 12 residues. From germline, CDR1 is WSHSY and CDR2 SAAADI.

At least ten counts were recorded for this clonotype. This chain connects TRBV11-2 to TRBJ1-2; D may be TRBD1 (5 bases). CDR1 and CDR2 from the germline V gene are SGHAT and FQNNGV. V lost 1 base and J 6 bases, leaving 9 bases between the germline ends. The CDR3 runs to 13 residues. CDR3 coding DNA: TGTGCCAGCAGCTTAGGGACAACAAATGGCTACACCTTC. Its protein product is CASSLGTTNGYTF.

The gene calls are TRBV19 and TRBJ1-5; possible D gene TRBD1, 6 bases. The germline V gene has CDR1 LNHDA and CDR2 SQIVND (reference sequence). V was pared by 5 bases and J by 5 bases, with 19 bases between. CDR3 size: 16 residues. The CDR3: CASSPAWAGEDQPQHF. CDR3 in DNA: TGTGCCAGTAGTCCCGCCTGGGCAGGGGAGGATCAGCCCCAGCATTTT.

The genes are TRBV10-3 and TRBJ2-5; 7 nucleotides align to TRBD1. Germline CDR1 and CDR2: ENHRY and SYGVKD. The J segment lost 2 bases and the V segment lost 3 bases, leaving 6 bases of the junction unmatched. The CDR3 is made up of 15 amino acids. Here the CDR3 reads CAISEYRQGQETQYF. The CDR3 coding sequence is TGTGCCATCAGTGAATACCGACAGGGACAAGAGACCCAGTACTTC.

This clonotype was observed at least ten times. This rearrangement joins TRBV29-1 to TRBJ2-2; D gene unclear. V lost 4 bases and J 1 base, leaving 4 bases between the germline ends. The germline gives CDR1 SQVTM, CDR2 ANQGSEA. The length of the CDR3 is 12 residues. The CDR3 sequence is CSVVWNTGELFF. CDR3 coding DNA: TGCAGCGTTGTTTGGAACACCGGGGAGCTGTTTTTT.

This clonotype was seen only once. V and J are TRBV11-2 and TRBJ1-1; 7 bases map to TRBD1. The CDR3 is 14 residues long. Germline trimming cut 5 bases from V and 3 bases from J; bases unmatched to any gene: 6. CDR1 and CDR2 from the germline V gene are SGHAT and FQNNGV. The CDR3 nucleotides are TGTGCCAGCAGCCAACTGAGGGGGCACACTGAAGCTTTCTTT. Its translation is CASSQLRGHTEAFF.

The chain links TRBV24-1 to TRBJ1-1, with D uncertain. Germline V CDR1 and CDR2: KGHDR, SFDVKD. This CDR3 region has 13 residues. The V gene lost 7 bases and the J gene lost 4 bases, with 12 bases spanning the gap. CDR3 nucleotides: TGTGCCACCAGCGCTAGGGAGGCCACTGAAGCTTTCTTT. Translation: CATSAREATEAFF.

The chain carries TRBV29-1 and TRBJ1-1, with D hard to call. V gave up 7 bases and J gave up 5 bases, with 14 bases separating them. CDR3 length equals 12 residues. CDR1 is SQVTM, CDR2 ANQGSEA, per germline. CDR3 bases: TGCAGCGCCCTAGGGATCGGAACTGAAGCTTTCTTT. It yields the protein CSALGIGTEAFF.

This clonotype was counted many times. This chain joins TRBV7-9 and TRBJ1-2; possibly TRBD1 for D (6 bases). The germline V gene encodes CDR1 SEHNR and CDR2 FQNEAQ (reference sequence). This CDR3 is 14 amino acids long. Trimming took off 8 bases at V and 7 bases at J, with 20 bases between the two ends. CDR3: CASRQGDIPGGYTF. CDR3 sequence (DNA): TGTGCCAGCCGCCAAGGGGACATCCCGGGTGGCTACACCTTC.

This clonotype was found many times. The rearrangement joins TRBV29-1 to TRBJ1-5; 8 positions match TRBD1. CDR3 size: 13 residues. V was pared by 6 bases and J by 5 bases, with 6 bases of the junction left unmatched. The V gene's germline CDR1 is SQVTM and CDR2 ANQGSEA. CDR3 residues: CSVQDRDDQPQHF. CDR3 bases: TGCAGCGTGCAGGACAGGGACGATCAGCCCCAGCATTTT. Variable domain in full (rest from reference TRBV29-1 and TRBJ1-5): SAVISQKPSRDICQRGTSLTIQCQVDSQVTMMFWYRQQPGQSLTLIATANQGSEATYESGFVIDKFPISRPNLTFSTLTVSNMSPEDSSIYLCSVQDRDDQPQHFGDGTRLSIL.

V is TRBV7-9 and J is TRBJ1-1; no reliable D call. Germline values: CDR1 SEHNR, CDR2 FQNEAQ (reference sequence). The length of the CDR3 is 14 residues. Trimming stripped 5 bases from V and 0 bases from J, with 10 bases between. CDR3 sequence reads: CASSPIWMNTEAFF. In DNA, the CDR3 is TGTGCCAGCAGCCCAATTTGGATGAACACTGAAGCTTTCTTT. Filled out from reference TRBV7-9 and TRBJ1-1, the complete variable domain reads DTGVSQNPRHKITKRGQNVTFRCDPISEHNRLYWYRQTLGQGPEFLTYFQNEAQLEKSRLLSDRFSAERPKGSFSTLEIQRTEQGDSAMYLCASSPIWMNTEAFFGQGTRLTVV.

The chain employs TRBV11-2 and TRBJ1-6, with TRBD1 matching 11 bases. This CDR3 comprises 14 residues. The germline V gene encodes CDR1 SGHAT and CDR2 FQNNGV. J was trimmed by 11 bases and V by 0 bases; bases with no gene match: 0. CDR3 bases: TGTGCCAGCAGCTTAGAGGGACAGGGGGCACCCCTCCACTTT. Protein sequence: CASSLEGQGAPLHF.

This clonotype was observed a handful of times. The chain carries TRBV6-2 or TRBV6-3 and TRBJ2-5; no definite D call. CDR1 and CDR2 (germline): MNHEY, SVGEGT. The CDR3 length is 13 residues. V lost 6 bases and J 12 bases, leaving 20 bases between the germline ends. DNA of the CDR3: TGTGCCAGCAGGTCGGATCTTGTTGACCTAGAGTACTTC. Protein: CASRSDLVDLEYF.

The chain couples TRBV15 to TRBJ1-5, with a possible D match to TRBD1 (5 bases). Trimming took 2 bases from V and 2 from J, leaving 10 bases between them. Looked up from germline, CDR1 is LNHNV and CDR2 is YYDKDF (reference sequence). The CDR3 is 15 amino acids. CDR3 DNA sequence: TGTGCCACCAGCAGACGCCAGGGTGGCAATCAGCCCCAGCATTTT. Its protein is CATSRRQGGNQPQHF.

This clonotype was recorded at least ten times. The chain combines TRBV29-1 with TRBJ2-7; TRBD1 agrees at 10 bases. This CDR3 has 14 residues. The germline V gene has CDR1 SQVTM and CDR2 ANQGSEA. V lost 2 bases, J lost 2 bases, and 3 bases stayed unmatched. CDR3 residues: CSVERGTGAYEQYF. The CDR3 DNA sequence: TGCAGCGTTGAAAGGGGGACAGGGGCCTACGAGCAGTACTTC.

This clonotype was counted ten times or more. The chain combines TRBV19 with TRBJ2-5; D unresolved. This CDR3 comprises 13 residues. V gave up 1 base and J gave up 4 bases, with 7 bases separating them. In germline, CDR1 is LNHDA, CDR2 SQIVND (reference sequence). The CDR3 sequence is CASSIVASETQYF. The CDR3 nucleotides read TGTGCCAGTAGTATAGTCGCTTCAGAGACCCAGTACTTC.

This clonotype appeared many times. The genes are TRBV10-3 and TRBJ1-1; D gene ambiguous. Germline V gives CDR1 ENHRY, CDR2 SYGVKD. This CDR3 contains 14 residues. Trimming removed 6 bases at V and 1 base at J, with 12 bases between. CDR3 residues: CAISVLDANTEAFF. For the CDR3, the DNA is TGTGCCATCAGCGTGCTAGACGCGAACACTGAAGCTTTCTTT.

This rearrangement joins TRBV21-1 to TRBJ2-2; TRBD2 is taken as the D call from the table, unchecked against the DNA. TRBV21-1 is classified as a pseudogene. This CDR3 is built from 15 residues. The CDR3 region is CASSTRTSGTGELFF. The CDR3, as DNA: TGTGCCAGCAGCACCAGGACTAGCGGCACCGGGGAGCTGTTTTTT.

Points on this clonotype: One end of the junction fails to match germline, which may point to a read error. The chain combines TRBV5-5 with TRBJ1-2; 9 nucleotides match TRBD1. The CDR3 consists of 16 residues. CDR1 is SGHKS, CDR2 YYEKEE, per germline (reference sequence). CDR3 DNA sequence: TGCGCCAGCAGATGGATACCGGGACAGGGAAACTATGGCTACACCTTC. Translated, it gives CASRWIPGQGNYGYTF.

Notes on this clonotype: At one boundary the junction diverges from the germline segment, which might be a read error. The rearrangement uses TRBV10-3 and TRBJ2-7; D perhaps matches TRBD2 (6 bases). Germline lookup yields CDR1 ENHRY and CDR2 SYGVKD. The CDR3 has 11 amino acids. The DNA for the CDR3 is TGTGCCACCGGAGGGGCTAGGGAGCTGTACTTC. Protein product: CATGGARELYF.

This sequence joins TRBV6-5 and TRBJ1-5; possibly TRBD1 for D (5 bases). Germline CDR1 is MNHEY and CDR2 is SVGAGI. The CDR3 extends over 16 amino acids. V lost 7 bases and J lost 2, with 18 bases in between. CDR3 sequence reads: CASTTTGGSGNQPQHF. The CDR3 bases are TGTGCCAGCACCACGACGGGGGGGTCGGGCAATCAGCCCCAGCATTTT.

This clonotype came up many times. The CDR3 is CSVDPSGANVLTF. CDR3 nucleotide sequence: TGCAGCGTTGACCCCTCTGGGGCCAACGTCCTGACTTTC. The chain combines TRBV29-1 with TRBJ2-6; D call uncertain. The CDR3 runs 13 residues. Between the trimmed V and J ends, which lost 3 bases and 0 bases, there was a span of 3 bases. From germline, CDR1 is SQVTM and CDR2 ANQGSEA.

A note on this clonotype: At one boundary the junction diverges from the germline segment, which might be a read error. The gene calls are TRBV12-3 or TRBV12-4 and TRBJ1-5, with 9 nucleotides matching TRBD1. The CDR3 totals 16 residues. The chain's CDR3 is CASSSSGQGLIQPHHF. The CDR3 DNA is TGTGCCAGCAGTTCCTCGGGACAGGGATTGATCCAGCCCCACCATTTT.

The chain has TRBV3-1 and TRBJ2-7; D is unclear. This CDR3 comprises 16 residues. The germline V gene encodes CDR1 LGHDT and CDR2 YNNKEL (reference sequence). With 0 bases removed from V and 3 bases from J, the gap between germline ends came to 15 bases. The CDR3 reads CASSQEGTQFGYEQYF. The CDR3 DNA reads as TGTGCCAGCAGCCAAGAGGGAACGCAGTTTGGCTACGAGCAGTACTTC.

The chain has TRBV25-1 and TRBJ1-4; D not certain. Germline CDR1 and CDR2: MGHDK and SYGVNS. The CDR3 consists of 15 residues. V lost 2 bases and J 3 bases, leaving 10 bases between the germline ends. DNA of the CDR3: TGTGCCAGCAGTGAAACCCGGAGGCCTAATGAAAAACTGTTTTTT. Residues: CASSETRRPNEKLFF. Drawing the rest from reference TRBV25-1 and TRBJ1-4, the complete variable domain is EADIYQTPRYLVIGTGKKITLECSQTMGHDKMYWYQQDPGMELHLIHYSYGVNSTEKGDLSSESTVSRIRTEHFPLTLESARPSHTSQYLCASSETRRPNEKLFFGSGTQLSVL.

The table lists this clonotype with a few counts. The chain uses TRBV12-5 and TRBJ1-4; weak D call: TRBD1 (6 bases). From germline, CDR1 is LGHNT and CDR2 FRNRAP. The CDR3 contains 13 residues. The CDR3 region is CFSVGSLRGKLFF. The CDR3 DNA sequence: TGTTTCTCCGTCGGCAGCCTCAGGGGAAAACTGTTTTTT.

There are many counts of this clonotype. V gene TRBV2 combines with J gene TRBJ1-5; D is unresolved. This CDR3 comprises 15 residues. Looked up from germline, CDR1 is SNHLY and CDR2 is FYNNEI. Trimming took 8 bases from V and 5 from J, leaving 19 bases between them. CDR3 residues: CASRQLDAGYQPQHF. The DNA for the CDR3 is TGTGCCAGCCGCCAATTGGACGCCGGGTATCAGCCCCAGCATTTT. Full variable domain (rest looked up from reference TRBV2 and TRBJ1-5): EPEVTQTPSHQVTQMGQEVILRCVPISNHLYFYWYRQILGQKVEFLVSFYNNEISEKSEIFDDQFSVERPDGSNFTLKIRSTKLEDSAMYFCASRQLDAGYQPQHFGDGTRLSIL.

Written as DNA, the CDR3 is TGCGCCAGCAGCGATCCGGGACAGGGCAACGAGCAGTACTTC. Its protein is CASSDPGQGNEQYF. The rearrangement joins TRBV5-1 to TRBJ2-7, with 9 bases fitting TRBD1. CDR3 length: 14 residues. Trimming removed 4 bases from V and 5 bases from J; junction bases left unmatched: 7. Per germline, CDR1 SGHRS and CDR2 YFSETQ.

The V gene is TRBV10-2, the J gene TRBJ2-7; 7 nucleotides agree with TRBD2. Germline V CDR1 and CDR2: WSHSY, SAAADI. CDR3 size: 19 residues. The V segment lost 4 bases and the J segment 6 bases; nucleotides outside the gene matches: 24. The chain's CDR3 is CASSASSGDVTDSSGEQYF. Written as DNA, the CDR3 is TGCGCCAGCAGTGCCAGCAGCGGGGATGTGACAGACTCGTCGGGCGAGCAGTACTTC.

The sample holds a few counts of this clonotype. CDR3 in amino acids: CSAQDRDSPLHF. CDR3 nucleotide sequence: TGCAGTGCACAAGACAGGGACTCACCCCTCCACTTT. The rearrangement uses TRBV20-1 and TRBJ1-6, with TRBD1 identical over 7 bases. Germline V gene sequence: CDR1 DFQATT, CDR2 SNEGSKA (reference sequence). CDR3 length: 12 amino acids. Unmatched junction bases numbered 6, after V lost 6 bases and J lost 10 bases.

With regard to this clonotype: A much larger clone lies a single base off, so this may be a read error. The chain has TRBV20-1 and TRBJ1-6; the D gene is possibly TRBD1 (6 bases). CDR1 is DFQATT and CDR2 is SNEGSKA in the germline V gene (reference sequence). The CDR3 has 16 residues. Trimming pared 2 bases from V and 7 bases from J, leaving 18 bases between. CDR3 coding DNA: TGCAGTGCTAGAAGTGGGGGGGGCCATCACAATTCACCCCTCCACTTT. Translated: CSARSGGGHHNSPLHF.